This T cell receptor (beta chain) came from a study of T-cell memory formation after mild COVID-19. As for the study in general: TCR clusters showed largely donor specificity. Study results and caveats: Pre-infection memory harbored some responding clones, suggesting cross-reactive memory joined. Those CD4+ clones that contracted were mainly in CM and EM (CD8+ ones in EMRA).

This clonotype has a handful of counts. Antigen: not known. Per the germline V gene, CDR1 is SGHRS and CDR2 is YFSETQ. V lost 2 bases and J lost 8; bases outside the gene matches: 2. CDR3 length: 14 residues. 5'RACE primed at constant segments yielded TCR alpha and TCR beta cDNA libraries bearing sample barcodes and UMIs. Via MiXCR, TCRdb re-called the 5' RACE reads, giving one row per CDR3 protein. The sample carries 200,000 to 250,000 distinct CDR3 sequences, around 30% recorded once. This receptor was obtained from an adult woman who had mild COVID-19 (a few samples of this study predate the infection). Cell type and time point are not known. The chain carries TRBV5-1 and TRBJ1-4, with TRBD1 matching 11 bases. Sequenced sample: PBMCs or a T cell subset sorted from them (not recorded which). The CDR3 nucleotides are TGCGCCAGCAGCTTCGGGACAGGGGGGGAAAAACTGTTTTTT. Translating it yields CASSFGTGGEKLFF.